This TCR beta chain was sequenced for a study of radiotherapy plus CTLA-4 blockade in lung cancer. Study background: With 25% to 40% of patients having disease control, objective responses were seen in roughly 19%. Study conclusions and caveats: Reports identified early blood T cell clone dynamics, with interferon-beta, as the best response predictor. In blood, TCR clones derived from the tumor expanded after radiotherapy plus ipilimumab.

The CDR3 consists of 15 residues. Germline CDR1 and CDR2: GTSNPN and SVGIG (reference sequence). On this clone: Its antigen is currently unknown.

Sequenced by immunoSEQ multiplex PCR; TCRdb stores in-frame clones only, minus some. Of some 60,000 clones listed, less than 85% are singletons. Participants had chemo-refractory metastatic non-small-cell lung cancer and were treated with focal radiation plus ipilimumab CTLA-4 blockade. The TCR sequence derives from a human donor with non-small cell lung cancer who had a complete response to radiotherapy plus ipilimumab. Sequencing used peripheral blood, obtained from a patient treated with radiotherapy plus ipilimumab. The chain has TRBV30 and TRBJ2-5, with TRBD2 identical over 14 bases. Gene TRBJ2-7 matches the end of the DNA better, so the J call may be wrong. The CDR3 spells CAWSSGLAGAGEQYF. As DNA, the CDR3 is TGTGCCTGGAGTTCGGGACTAGCGGGGGCTGGCGAGCAGTACTTC.